This TCR beta chain was sequenced in a study of early T cells in non-severe SARS-CoV-2 infection. This clonotype was seen many times. This CDR3 spans 12 amino acids. Trimming pared 0 bases from V and 7 bases from J, leaving 6 bases between. Germline-derived CDR1 and CDR2 are ENHRY and SYGVKD. Each single cDNA molecule received a unique molecular identifier. TCRdb redid the calling of the 5' RACE reads with MiXCR, one entry per CDR3 protein. The sample holds 25,000 to 30,000 distinct CDR3 sequences, about 4.6% seen once. The TCR was taken from an adult who was a healthcare worker with PCR-confirmed SARS-CoV-2 infection or an uninfected control (not recorded which). The rearrangement uses TRBV10-3 and TRBJ1-1, with D unclear. The sample consisted of whole blood. CDR3 residues: CAISESGSEAFF. As DNA, the CDR3 is TGTGCCATCAGTGAGTCTGGCAGTGAAGCTTTCTTT.